This T cell receptor beta chain stems from a study of metastatic and nonmetastatic thyroid tumors. Overall study findings and caveats: Benign nodules were reported to have significantly lower TCR beta diversity than malignant thyroid tumors, in blood and tumor.

This clone occurred once. What it recognizes is unknown. No treatment had been given to any patient before thyroid surgery. CDR1 and CDR2 (germline): KGHSH, LQKENI. Trimming took off 3 bases at V and 3 bases at J, with 11 bases between the two ends. The CDR3 is 14 residues long. In the original workflow: What underpinned the distant-metastasis classifier for papillary thyroid cancer was the set of CDR3 differences across clinicopathological groups. TCRdb re-called clones from the PCR reads using MiXCR. None of the V and J calls come from the authors' own analysis; TCRdb made them. This table has around 22,000 clones, about 40% appearing once.

The sequenced sample was blood. The V call is TRBV18, the J call TRBJ2-5; the D gene is possibly TRBD2 (5 bases). The receptor's source is a male donor with papillary thyroid cancer or a benign thyroid nodule (not recorded which). Some clones in this sample may be carry-over from other donors' samples. The CDR3 region has the DNA TGTGCCAGCTCACCCACTGGAGGCAAAGAGACCCAGTACTTC. This gives the protein CASSPTGGKETQYF.